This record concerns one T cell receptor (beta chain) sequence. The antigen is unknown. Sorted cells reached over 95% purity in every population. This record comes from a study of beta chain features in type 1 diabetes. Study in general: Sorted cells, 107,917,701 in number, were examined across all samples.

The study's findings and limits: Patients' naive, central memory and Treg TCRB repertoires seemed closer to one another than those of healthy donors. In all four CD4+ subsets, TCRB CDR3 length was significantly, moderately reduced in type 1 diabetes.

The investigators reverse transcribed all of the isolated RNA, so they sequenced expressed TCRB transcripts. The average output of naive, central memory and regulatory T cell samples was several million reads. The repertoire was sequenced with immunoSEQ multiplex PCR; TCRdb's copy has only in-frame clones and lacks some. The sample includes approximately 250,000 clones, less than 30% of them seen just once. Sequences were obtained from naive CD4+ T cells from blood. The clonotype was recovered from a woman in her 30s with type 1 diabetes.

CDR3 sequence reads: CASSAEWQGSGYTF. As DNA, the CDR3 is TGTGCCAGCAGTGCAGAGTGGCAGGGCTCTGGCTACACCTTC. The chain has TRBV2 and TRBJ1-2; possible D gene TRBD1, 5 bases. The germline gives CDR1 SNHLY, CDR2 FYNNEI. CDR3 length equals 14 residues. V gave up 4 bases and J gave up 7 bases, with 16 bases separating them.